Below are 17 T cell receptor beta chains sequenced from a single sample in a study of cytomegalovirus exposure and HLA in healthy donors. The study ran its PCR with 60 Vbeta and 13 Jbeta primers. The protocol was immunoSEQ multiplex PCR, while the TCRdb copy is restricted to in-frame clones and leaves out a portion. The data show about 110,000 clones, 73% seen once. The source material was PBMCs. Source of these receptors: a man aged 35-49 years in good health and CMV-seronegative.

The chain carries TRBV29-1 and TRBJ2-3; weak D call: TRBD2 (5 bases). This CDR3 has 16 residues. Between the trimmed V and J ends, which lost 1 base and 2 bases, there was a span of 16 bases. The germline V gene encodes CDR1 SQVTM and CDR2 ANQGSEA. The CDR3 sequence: CSVEGGAARFTDTQYF. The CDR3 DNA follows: TGCAGCGTTGAAGGGGGAGCGGCCAGGTTCACAGATACGCAGTATTTT.

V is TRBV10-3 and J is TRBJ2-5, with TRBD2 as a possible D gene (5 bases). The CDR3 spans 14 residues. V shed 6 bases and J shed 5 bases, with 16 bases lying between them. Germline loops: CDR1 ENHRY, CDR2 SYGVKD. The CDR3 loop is CAIRRTGESETQYF. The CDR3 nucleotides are TGTGCCATCAGAAGGACCGGGGAATCCGAGACCCAGTACTTC.

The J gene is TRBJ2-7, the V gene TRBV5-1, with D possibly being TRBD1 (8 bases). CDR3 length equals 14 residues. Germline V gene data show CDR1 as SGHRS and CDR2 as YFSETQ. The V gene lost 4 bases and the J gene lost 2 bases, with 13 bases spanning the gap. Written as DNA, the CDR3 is TGCGCCAGCAGCGTACAGGGGGGGCCCTACGAGCAGTACTTC. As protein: CASSVQGGPYEQYF.

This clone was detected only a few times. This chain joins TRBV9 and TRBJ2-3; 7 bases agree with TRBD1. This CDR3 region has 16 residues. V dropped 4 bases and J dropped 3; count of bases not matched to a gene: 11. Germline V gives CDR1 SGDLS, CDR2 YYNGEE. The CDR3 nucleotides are TGTGCCAGCAGCCCCCAAGGGGGCTTGTCGACAGATACGCAGTATTTT. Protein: CASSPQGGLSTDTQYF.

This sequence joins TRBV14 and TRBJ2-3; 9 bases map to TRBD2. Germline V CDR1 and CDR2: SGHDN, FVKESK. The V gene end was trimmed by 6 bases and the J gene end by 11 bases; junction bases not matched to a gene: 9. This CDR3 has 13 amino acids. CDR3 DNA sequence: TGTGCCAGCAGTCAGGCGGGGGGGCGGAAGCAGTATTTT. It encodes CASSQAGGRKQYF.

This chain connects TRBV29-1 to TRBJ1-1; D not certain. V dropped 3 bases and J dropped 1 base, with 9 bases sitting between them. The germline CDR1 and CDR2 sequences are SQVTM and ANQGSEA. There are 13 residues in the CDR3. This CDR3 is CSVDRSGNTEAFF. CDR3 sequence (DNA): TGCAGCGTTGATCGGTCGGGGAACACTGAAGCTTTCTTT.

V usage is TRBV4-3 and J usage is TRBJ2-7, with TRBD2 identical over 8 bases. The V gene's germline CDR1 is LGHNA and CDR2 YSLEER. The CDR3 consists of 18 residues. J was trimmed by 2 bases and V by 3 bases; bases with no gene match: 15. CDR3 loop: CASSQARWQRGITYEQYF. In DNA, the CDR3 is TGCGCCAGCAGCCAGGCGCGCTGGCAGCGGGGGATCACCTACGAGCAGTACTTC.

CDR3 nucleotides: TGTGCCAGCAGCTGGGACAGAGGTTCACCCCTCCACTTT. Protein product: CASSWDRGSPLHF. The chain joins TRBV5-4 to TRBJ1-6; 7 bases are shared with TRBD1. The CDR3 spans 13 residues. Trimming removed 3 bases from V and 9 bases from J; junction bases left unmatched: 3. Per germline, CDR1 SGHNT and CDR2 YYREEE (reference sequence). Together with reference TRBV5-4 and TRBJ1-6, the CDR3 gives the full variable domain: ETGVTQSPTHLIKTRGQQVTLRCSSQSGHNTVSWYQQALGQGPQFIFQYYREEENGRGNFPPRFSGLQFPNYSSELNVNALELDDSALYLCASSWDRGSPLHFGNGTRLTVT.

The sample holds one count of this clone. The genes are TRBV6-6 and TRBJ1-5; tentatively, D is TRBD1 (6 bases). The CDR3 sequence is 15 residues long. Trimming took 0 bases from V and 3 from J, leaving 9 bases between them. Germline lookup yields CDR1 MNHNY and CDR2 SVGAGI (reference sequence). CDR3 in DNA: TGTGCCAGCAGTTACTCGGACAGAGTCAATCAGCCCCAGCATTTT. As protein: CASSYSDRVNQPQHF.

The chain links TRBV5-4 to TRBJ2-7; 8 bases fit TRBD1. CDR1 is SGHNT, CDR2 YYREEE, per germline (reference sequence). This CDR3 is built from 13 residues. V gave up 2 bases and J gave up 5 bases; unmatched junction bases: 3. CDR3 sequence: CASSFSTGDEQYF. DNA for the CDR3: TGTGCCAGCAGCTTCTCGACAGGGGACGAGCAGTACTTC.

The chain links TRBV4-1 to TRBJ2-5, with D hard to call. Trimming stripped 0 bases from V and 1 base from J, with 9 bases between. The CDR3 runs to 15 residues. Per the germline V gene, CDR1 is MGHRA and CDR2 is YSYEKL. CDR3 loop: CASSQEGRVQETQYF. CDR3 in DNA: TGCGCCAGCAGCCAAGAGGGCAGAGTCCAAGAGACCCAGTACTTC.

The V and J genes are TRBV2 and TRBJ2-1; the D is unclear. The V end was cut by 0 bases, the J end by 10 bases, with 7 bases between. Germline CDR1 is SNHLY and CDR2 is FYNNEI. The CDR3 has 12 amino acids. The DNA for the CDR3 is TGTGCCAGCAGTGAAGCGGCACCCGAGCAGTTCTTC. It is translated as CASSEAAPEQFF.

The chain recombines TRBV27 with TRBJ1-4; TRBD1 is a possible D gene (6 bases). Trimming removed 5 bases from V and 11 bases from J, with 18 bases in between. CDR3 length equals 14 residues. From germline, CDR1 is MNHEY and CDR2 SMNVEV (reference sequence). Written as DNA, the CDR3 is TGTGCCAGCAGTCCGGGACACCCTCAGGGGAAACTGTTTTTT. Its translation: CASSPGHPQGKLFF.

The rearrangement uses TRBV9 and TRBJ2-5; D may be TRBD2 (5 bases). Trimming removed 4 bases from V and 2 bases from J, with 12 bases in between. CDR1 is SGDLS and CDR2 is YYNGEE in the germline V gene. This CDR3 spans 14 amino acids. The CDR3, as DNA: TGTGCCAGCAGCAAAGGACTGTTACAAGAGACCCAGTACTTC. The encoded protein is CASSKGLLQETQYF.

The CDR3 sequence is CASSVEERAYNEQFF. The CDR3 coding sequence is TGTGCCAGCAGCGTAGAGGAGAGAGCCTACAATGAGCAGTTCTTC. This chain links TRBV9 with TRBJ2-1; unclear D gene. The CDR3 extends over 15 amino acids. The germline CDR1 and CDR2 sequences are SGDLS and YYNGEE. V lost 0 bases and J lost 2, with 9 bases in between.

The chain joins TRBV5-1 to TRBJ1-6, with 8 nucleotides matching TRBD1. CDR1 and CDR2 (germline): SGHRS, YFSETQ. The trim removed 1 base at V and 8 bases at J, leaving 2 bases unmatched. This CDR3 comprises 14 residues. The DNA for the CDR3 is TGCGCCAGCAGCTTGACAGGGGGATATTCACCCCTCCACTTT. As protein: CASSLTGGYSPLHF. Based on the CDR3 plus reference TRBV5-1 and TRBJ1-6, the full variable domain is KAGVTQTPRYLIKTRGQQVTLSCSPISGHRSVSWYQQTPGQGLQFLFEYFSETQRNKGNFPGRFSGRQFSNSRSEMNVSTLELGDSALYLCASSLTGGYSPLHFGNGTRLTVT.

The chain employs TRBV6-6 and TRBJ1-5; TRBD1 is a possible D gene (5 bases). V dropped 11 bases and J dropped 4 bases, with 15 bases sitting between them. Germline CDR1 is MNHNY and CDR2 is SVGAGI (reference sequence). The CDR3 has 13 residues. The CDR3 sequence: CAAAGGRNQPQHF. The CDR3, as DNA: TGTGCCGCGGCGGGGGGAAGGAATCAGCCCCAGCATTTT.